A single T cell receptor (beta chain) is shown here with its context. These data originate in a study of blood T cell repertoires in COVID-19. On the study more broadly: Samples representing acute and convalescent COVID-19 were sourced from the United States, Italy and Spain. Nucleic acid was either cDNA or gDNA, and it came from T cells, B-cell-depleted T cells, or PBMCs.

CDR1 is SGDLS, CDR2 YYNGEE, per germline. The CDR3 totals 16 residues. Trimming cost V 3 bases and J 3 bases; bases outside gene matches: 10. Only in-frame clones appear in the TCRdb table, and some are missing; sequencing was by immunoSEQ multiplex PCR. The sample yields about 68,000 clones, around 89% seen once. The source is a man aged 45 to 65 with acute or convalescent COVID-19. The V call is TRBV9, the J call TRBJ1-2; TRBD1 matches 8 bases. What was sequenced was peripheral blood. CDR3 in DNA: TGTGCCAGCAGCGCCAGGGGGCGGGGCGTGGACTATGGCTACACCTTC. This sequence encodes CASSARGRGVDYGYTF.